This TCR beta chain comes out of a study of shared clonotypes between healthy human individuals. Study-wide points: The naive CD4 repertoires of a few donors were compared, and 5% to 6.5% of clonotypes were shared.

A remark on this clone: Its antigen is unidentified.

Germline V gives CDR1 SQVTM, CDR2 ANQGSEA. The CDR3 is 14 residues long. The ends lost 3 bases at V and 4 bases at J; junction bases unmatched: 3. Using immunoSEQ multiplex PCR, the repertoire was profiled, and TCRdb retains in-frame clones only, with some absent. The sample contains 2,500,000 or so clones, 92% of which appear only once. This chain joins TRBV29-1 and TRBJ2-1; TRBD2 aligns across 10 bases. The source material was naive CD4+ T cells from PBMCs. As for subset: CD45RA+ positively selected. The sequence derives from a man younger than 35 in good health. Some clones in this sample may be carry-over from other donors' samples. The CDR3 protein is CSVDRTSGYNEQFF. The CDR3, as DNA: TGCAGCGTTGACAGGACTAGCGGATACAATGAGCAGTTCTTC.